This entry features one TCR beta chain sequence. Its antigen remains undetermined. No much larger clone is present one base from it, and per-base qualities are unavailable. The collaborating institutions used their own protocols to collect whole blood in K2EDTA tubes. Collaborator samples were shipped for TCRbeta analysis as frozen whole blood, isolated PBMCs, or DNA extracted from either sample type. As encoded in the germline V gene, CDR1 is KGHDR while CDR2 is SFDVKD. V is trimmed back by 5 bases and J by 2 bases, and the junction contains 7 bases that no gene match accounts for. Its CDR3 holds 17 amino acids, cysteine through phenylalanine. The read is trimmed to its CDR3 DNA, 51 bases read in frame from base 1. TCRbeta CDR3 regions were amplified from genomic DNA by means of the immunoSEQ Assay, a bias-controlled multiplex PCR. The paper's processing steps were these. The number of nucleated cells in each sample was estimated from the amplification of reference gene primers within the assay. Sequence reads were collapsed and filtered to measure the absolute abundance of every unique TCRbeta CDR3 rearrangement. For each sample, productive Simpson clonality was calculated as the square root of Simpson's diversity index over productive rearrangements. TCRdb holds this immuneACCESS table with in-frame rearrangements only. Some clones are missing; in checked studies, unresolved V genes explain under half, and the rest has no known cause. The V and J calls and clone size come from that table; D and trimming were worked out from the DNA. Present in this sample are 55,000 to 75,000 clones, about 86% of which were seen just once. The ten largest clones take up 5% to 6.5% of the sample.

The sample originates from a study of blood T cell repertoires in COVID-19 (dated by TCRdb to 2018 to 2021). Background for the entire study: Collaborator samples came from the United States, Italy and Spain and covered acute and convalescent phases of COVID-19. The samples were drawn from two sources: the first 160 participants of the ongoing ImmuneRACE study, and 1,000 to 1,500 subjects contributed by 6 global collaborators. Subjects who had been exposed to COVID-19, were actively infected with it, or had recovered from it provided the deeply sampled blood TCRbeta repertoires that made up the dataset. The material from the prospective study consisted of cDNA or gDNA derived from T cells, B-cell-depleted T cells, or PBMCs. The sample metadata nearly always contained a de-identified subject ID, COVID-19 status, age in years and sex. The repertoires were released in a freely available public database meant as a resource for research on the immune response to SARS-CoV-2. Where available, HLA class I and class II types were taken from metadata supplied by the sample provider and were not determined by assay-based typing.

What the research found in general, with its limitations: Clinical and demographic metadata were provided uncurated, with the amount varying by source and participant.

Sequencing was carried out using peripheral blood. The TCR sequence derives from a human donor in a cohort sampled during active COVID-19. The rearranged segments are TRBV24-1 and TRBJ2-5, with 13 bases aligning to TRBD2. The DNA sequence is given as TGTGCCACCAGTGCCGGGACTAGCGGGATTACTCAAGAGACCCAGTACTTC. This sequence encodes CATSAGTSGITQETQYF.